This T cell receptor beta chain is from a study of blood T cell repertoires in COVID-19. Study summary: In each case, the material was cDNA or gDNA derived from T cells, B-cell-depleted T cells, or PBMCs.

V was pared by 4 bases and J by 2 bases, with 11 bases between. CDR1 and CDR2 from the germline V gene are SGDLS and YYNGEE. The CDR3 runs 14 residues. This clone appeared once. Profiling relied on immunoSEQ multiplex PCR, and the TCRdb table lists in-frame clones only, not all of them. This table holds hundreds of thousands of clones, around 83% found once. The sequenced sample consisted of peripheral blood. V and J are TRBV9 and TRBJ2-3; tentative D call: TRBD1 (6 bases). The receptor's source is a woman in her 50s with acute or convalescent COVID-19. The CDR3 nucleotides read TGTGCCAGCAGCAGGCAGGGGACCACAGATACGCAGTATTTT. This encodes CASSRQGTTDTQYF. Variable domain in full (rest from reference TRBV9 and TRBJ2-3): DSGVTQTPKHLITATGQRVTLRCSPRSGDLSVYWYQQSLDQGLQFLIQYYNGEERAKGNILERFSAQQFPDLHSELNLSSLELGDSALYFCASSRQGTTDTQYFGPGTRLTVL.